The sequence of this T cell receptor (beta chain) was determined in a study of T cell repertoires in cytomegalovirus infection. This clonotype was counted only a few times. Its specificity is unknown. V shed 4 bases and J shed 3 bases, with 9 bases lying between them. The CDR3 loop spans 13 amino acids. TCRdb re-analysed the reads in MiXCR, keeping a single row per CDR3 protein. The sample consists of some 700,000 distinct CDR3 sequences, around 30% of them appearing once. This sequence joins TRBV12-3 or TRBV12-4 and TRBJ1-1, with D unclear. This TCR was sampled from a human donor in good health (CMV status not recorded). Some clones in this sample may be carry-over from other donors' samples. The specimen comprised cultured PBMCs, sampled from culture after CMV antigen stimulation. The CDR3 protein is CASSSPSDTEAFF. CDR3 coding DNA: TGTGCCAGCAGTTCCCCCTCAGACACTGAAGCTTTCTTT.